A single T cell receptor beta chain is shown here with its context. Other nucleotide sequences in the sample specify the same CDR3. Germline loops: CDR1 SNHLY, CDR2 FYNNEI. Trimming took off 6 bases at V and 4 bases at J, with 10 bases between the two ends. The CDR3 spans 12 residues. The source of the sample is a study of shared clonotypes between healthy human individuals. Generated by immunoSEQ multiplex PCR, the TCRdb table keeps only in-frame clones and is missing some. This table holds 2 million to 2.5 million clones, roughly 93% found once. The sample was naive CD4+ T cells from PBMCs. Subset noted: CD45RA+ positively selected. This chain uses TRBV2 with TRBJ2-7; possible D gene TRBD2, 5 bases. The sequence derives from a man between 18 and 35 years old in good health. Some clones in this sample may be carry-over from other donors' samples. CDR3 residues: CASREDSYEQYF. For the CDR3, the DNA is TGTGCCAGCAGGGAGGATTCTTACGAGCAGTACTTC.